The 18 T cell receptor beta chains presented below share a single source sample, sequenced in a study of T cell clones after liver transplantation. Measured with immunoSEQ multiplex PCR; TCRdb has only the in-frame clones, and not every one. The profile shows some 7,900 clones, 80% of them singletons. The specimen was CD8+ T cells from blood, collected before liver transplant. These receptors all come from a human donor who received a liver transplant.

The gene calls are TRBV28 and TRBJ2-7; tentative D call: TRBD1 (6 bases). Trimming left V 3 bases short and J 3 bases short, with 9 bases between. Germline V lookup: CDR1 MDHEN, CDR2 SYDVKM. This CDR3 spans 13 amino acids. CDR3 region: CASSFNRVYEQYF. DNA for the CDR3: TGTGCCAGCAGTTTTAACAGGGTCTACGAGCAGTACTTC.

This clone was recorded once. In nucleotides, the CDR3 is TGCGCCTCAGCAGTAAGGGGGCGGAACGAGCAGTACTTC. Its protein product is CASAVRGRNEQYF. The V call is TRBV23-1, the J call TRBJ2-7, with 7 bases identical to TRBD1. TRBV23-1 is an ORF for which the function is uncertain. The CDR3 is 13 amino acids. J gave up 5 bases and V 11 bases, and 12 bases lay outside the gene matches.

The V call is TRBV4-1, the J call TRBJ1-4; possibly TRBD1 for D (5 bases). The CDR3 sequence is 17 residues long. The V gene's germline CDR1 is MGHRA and CDR2 YSYEKL. Trimming removed 5 bases from V and 6 bases from J, with 22 bases in between. Written as DNA, the CDR3 is TGCGCCAGCAGCTCTCGCCTAATAGGGGTTCTTGATGAAAAACTGTTTTTT. Translated, it gives CASSSRLIGVLDEKLFF.

This clone was observed a handful of times. The V gene is TRBV19, the J gene TRBJ2-1, with 13 bases that match TRBD2. Germline CDR1 and CDR2: LNHDA and SQIVND (reference sequence). The CDR3 contains 17 residues. With 3 bases clipped from V and 9 bases from J, the junction kept 11 bases outside the gene matches. CDR3 sequence reads: CASSIPPTSGGAAEQFF. CDR3 coding DNA: TGTGCCAGTAGTATCCCCCCCACTAGCGGGGGGGCCGCTGAGCAGTTCTTC.

The chain carries TRBV7-9 and TRBJ2-1, with 7 bases matching TRBD2. Germline trimming cut 7 bases from V and 10 bases from J; bases unmatched to any gene: 16. Germline V lookup: CDR1 SEHNR, CDR2 FQNEAQ (reference sequence). The CDR3 contains 15 residues. The CDR3 DNA reads TGTGCCAGCACCAGCGGACTAGTGGTAGTGGGGGAGCAGTTCTTC. This gives the protein CASTSGLVVVGEQFF.

The rearrangement joins TRBV10-3 to TRBJ1-1, with D perhaps matching TRBD1 (5 bases). The CDR3 has 13 amino acids. Trimming cost V 2 bases and J 6 bases, with 10 bases left between them. In germline, CDR1 is ENHRY, CDR2 SYGVKD. The CDR3, as DNA: TGTGCCATCAGTGAGGGGGCTCTCCCTGAAGCTTTCTTT. It codes for CAISEGALPEAFF.

The rearrangement uses TRBV4-1 and TRBJ2-7, with 8 bases matching TRBD1. The germline V gene encodes CDR1 MGHRA and CDR2 YSYEKL. V lost 5 bases to trimming and J lost 6 bases; unmatched junction nucleotides: 6. The CDR3 contains 13 residues. The CDR3 coding sequence is TGCGCCAGCAGCGAATCGACAGGGGTCGAGCAGTACTTC. Its protein product is CASSESTGVEQYF.

The chain employs TRBV6-5 and TRBJ2-1; possibly TRBD1 for D (5 bases). The CDR3 extends over 12 amino acids. The V end was cut by 8 bases, the J end by 4 bases, with 9 bases between. Germline assignment: CDR1 MNHEY and CDR2 SVGAGI. The CDR3 loop reads CASGQGYNEQFF. In DNA form, the CDR3 reads TGTGCCAGCGGGCAGGGTTACAATGAGCAGTTCTTC.

This chain connects TRBV4-2 to TRBJ1-5; D is perhaps TRBD1 (5 bases). V lost 0 bases, J lost 2 bases, and 17 bases lay in between. This CDR3 is 18 amino acids long. Germline CDR1 LGHNA, CDR2 YNFKEQ. CDR3 region: CASSQEGRAGGGNQPQHF. The CDR3, as DNA: TGTGCCAGCAGCCAAGAGGGCAGGGCGGGGGGTGGCAATCAGCCCCAGCATTTT.

V and J are TRBV28 and TRBJ2-7; 12 bases line up with TRBD2. There are 13 residues in the CDR3. Germline V gene lookup returns CDR1 MDHEN and CDR2 SYDVKM. J lost 7 bases, V lost 7 bases, and 5 bases had no gene match. CDR3 sequence reads: CASTPSGGAEQYF. In nucleotides, the CDR3 is TGTGCCAGCACACCTAGCGGGGGGGCGGAGCAGTACTTC.

A few counts support this clone. This sequence joins TRBV28 and TRBJ1-4; TRBD1 might be the D (6 bases). The germline CDR1 and CDR2 sequences are MDHEN and SYDVKM. V gave up 7 bases and J gave up 1 base, with 7 bases separating them. The CDR3 contains 13 residues. In DNA form, the CDR3 reads TGTGCCAGCACGGACAGAACTAATGAAAAACTGTTTTTT. Its translation is CASTDRTNEKLFF.

V and J are TRBV6-5 and TRBJ1-6; D is unclear. Germline V gene sequence: CDR1 MNHEY, CDR2 SVGAGI. Deletions cut 6 bases from V and 2 bases from J, with 11 bases between. The CDR3 has 15 residues. The CDR3 sequence: CASSLVSAYNSPLHF. The DNA of the CDR3 is TGTGCCAGCAGCCTCGTATCGGCCTATAATTCACCCCTCCACTTT.

The genes are TRBV4-1 and TRBJ2-1; TRBD2 matches 10 bases. The germline gives CDR1 MGHRA, CDR2 YSYEKL. V lost 5 bases, J lost 4 bases, and 2 bases stayed unmatched. The length of the CDR3 is 14 residues. The CDR3, as DNA: TGCGCCAGCAGCGCTAGCGGGGGTTACAATGAGCAGTTCTTC. This translates into CASSASGGYNEQFF.

The genes are TRBV7-6 and TRBJ2-2; maybe TRBD1 (6 bases). The germline CDR1 and CDR2 sequences are SGHVS and FNYEAQ. CDR3 size: 18 residues. Trimming shortened V by 0 bases and J by 1 base, and 15 bases separated the two germline ends. The DNA for the CDR3 is TGTGCCAGCAGCTTAGCCCTAGGGGGTACAGTGAACACCGGGGAGCTGTTTTTT. Protein product: CASSLALGGTVNTGELFF.

This clone was counted only a few times. V and J are TRBV4-1 and TRBJ1-2, with D possibly being TRBD1 (6 bases). The germline CDR1 and CDR2 sequences are MGHRA and YSYEKL. This CDR3 region has 13 residues. V lost 4 bases to trimming and J lost 6 bases, with 12 bases between them. CDR3 in DNA: TGCGCCAGCAGCCCACAGGACAGCCATGGCTACACCTTC. Its protein is CASSPQDSHGYTF.

This chain joins TRBV7-8 and TRBJ2-6; tentative D call: TRBD1 (8 bases). The CDR3 extends over 19 amino acids. Trimming took off 0 bases at V and 1 base at J, with 16 bases between the two ends. Germline CDR1 and CDR2: SGHVS and FQNEAQ. CDR3 nucleotides: TGTGCCAGCAGCTTAGCTTCACAGGGGGGGCGATCTGGGGCCAACGTCCTGACTTTC. Encoded protein: CASSLASQGGRSGANVLTF.

The chain joins TRBV6-5 to TRBJ2-7, with no clear D. This CDR3 has 14 residues. The germline V gene encodes CDR1 MNHEY and CDR2 SVGAGI. Trimming took off 2 bases at V and 0 bases at J, with 8 bases between the two ends. The CDR3 region has the DNA TGTGCCAGCAGTTACGAGGAGAGCTCCTACGAGCAGTACTTC. This encodes CASSYEESSYEQYF.

This clone is medium-sized in the sample. The V and J genes are TRBV7-8 and TRBJ2-7; TRBD2 might be the D (5 bases). The CDR3 has 14 amino acids. V lost 5 bases and J lost 3, with 14 bases in between. Germline V lookup: CDR1 SGHVS, CDR2 FQNEAQ. The CDR3 spells CASSPRGENYEQYF. Here the CDR3 DNA reads TGTGCCAGCAGCCCCCGGGGAGAAAACTACGAGCAGTACTTC.